The rows below give T cell receptor beta chains drawn from one sample of a study of glioma-infiltrating T cells. One entry per CDR3 protein results from TCRdb running MiXCR on the multiplex PCR reads. The profile shows about 400,000 distinct CDR3 sequences, around 45% of them singletons. The sequenced sample consisted of glioma tissue, nonneoplastic brain tissue, or PBMCs (not recorded which). The receptors here all came from a human donor with low-grade glioma or glioblastoma, undergoing nonglioma brain surgery, or in good health (not recorded which). The CDR3 runs from the conserved cysteine through the conserved F or W. Each record gives: clone size, V gene, D gene, J gene, CDR3 protein. The D gene is left open where the match is weak. Clone sizes are given selectively: once, few, many, or a class where the clone is expanded.

-	TRBV29-1	-	TRBJ2-3	CSGGVDTQYF
-	TRBV27	TRBD1	TRBJ1-5	CASSSPGQGAHKSNQPQHF
few	TRBV20-1	TRBD2	TRBJ2-1	CSARSGASGRYNEQFF
few	TRBV4-3	TRBD1	TRBJ2-7	CASSQAGGRSYEQYF
-	TRBV7-3	-	TRBJ2-1	CASSLGGGRAANEQFF
-	TRBV4-1	-	TRBJ2-1	CASSSGTGANEQFF
many	TRBV20-1	TRBD1	TRBJ2-1	CSARPGTDEQFF
-	TRBV4-1	-	TRBJ2-5	CASSPESGETQYF
few	TRBV20-1	TRBD2	TRBJ2-1	CSAREERLAGSDEQFF
-	TRBV20-1	TRBD2	TRBJ2-1	CSARVRGRAKNEQFF
many	TRBV28	-	TRBJ2-1	CASWGDEQFF
many	TRBV6-2/TRBV6-3	TRBD1	TRBJ2-7	CASSRQGIEQYF
many	TRBV20-1	-	TRBJ1-5	CSAPDSYSNQPQHF
-	TRBV4-3	TRBD1	TRBJ2-7	CASSQAPQGFAYEQYF
many	TRBV25-1	-	TRBJ1-6	CASRSTGWGSPLHF
once	TRBV12-3/TRBV12-4	TRBD1	TRBJ2-7	CASSQGQGVWEQYF
many	TRBV6-1	TRBD2	TRBJ2-1	CASSALPPGLAGGSYNEQFF
many	TRBV20-1	-	TRBJ2-3	CSANGGIDTQYF
-	TRBV4-1	-	TRBJ1-5	CASSQERLSNHPQHF
many	TRBV6-5	-	TRBJ2-7	CASSYQGRLYEQYF
-	TRBV20-1	-	TRBJ2-2	CSARAIDNTGELFF
-	TRBV27	-	TRBJ1-5	CASSLPGYSNQPQHF
-	TRBV12-3/TRBV12-4	-	TRBJ1-5	CASTGSTTNQPQHF
-	TRBV27	-	TRBJ2-7	CASGPVAGIYNEQYF
-	TRBV5-1	TRBD1	TRBJ2-1	CASSLRPPQGASEQFF
many	TRBV27	TRBD1	TRBJ1-1	CASTPQGTMNTEAFF
-	TRBV2	-	TRBJ1-2	CASSWTERDGYTF
few	TRBV28	TRBD2	TRBJ2-3	CASRPLTSGKTDTQYF
few	TRBV7-8	TRBD2	TRBJ2-7	CASSSLGLAGYEQYF
-	TRBV6-1	TRBD1	TRBJ1-2	CASTEDTGAYGYTF
-	TRBV25-1	-	TRBJ1-2	CASSRIPSYGYTF
-	TRBV19	-	TRBJ2-2	CASSIMGGATAGELFF
-	TRBV7-8	-	TRBJ2-2	CASSSVPATGELFF
-	TRBV20-1	-	TRBJ1-2	CSAKDRNYGYTF
-	TRBV3-1	-	TRBJ2-7	CASSLTGTPWEQYF
-	TRBV27	-	TRBJ2-1	CASSLLRGYYNKQFF
few	TRBV19	-	TRBJ2-3	CASKEMFVTDTQYF
-	TRBV28	-	TRBJ2-1	CASSLVWGNSYNEQFF
-	TRBV28	TRBD1	-	CASTQGGTGGAHEQYF
few	TRBV19	TRBD2	TRBJ2-5	CASSIRERGETQYF
-	TRBV19	-	TRBJ2-7	CASSMGLEREQYF
many	TRBV12-5	-	TRBJ2-5	CASGLVEETQYF
-	TRBV7-9	TRBD1	TRBJ1-1	CASSSPTGGDTEAFF
few	TRBV20-1	-	TRBJ1-5	CSARDPGGPQHF
few	TRBV28	TRBD1	TRBJ2-7	CASSHRTGGSYEQYF
few	TRBV4-3	TRBD1	TRBJ1-5	CASSQGTGSREPQHF
few	TRBV28	TRBD1	TRBJ2-2	CASRTPGQGNTGELFF
few	TRBV28	-	TRBJ2-3	CASSLASLGDTQYF
few	TRBV6-2/TRBV6-3	TRBD2	TRBJ2-5	CASSYAGGRKTQYF
few	TRBV7-3	TRBD2	TRBJ2-5	CASSDGGVETQYF
-	TRBV6-6	TRBD1	TRBJ1-4	CAISPGQGGYEKLFF
-	TRBV6-5	-	TRBJ2-3	CASMRRDTQYF